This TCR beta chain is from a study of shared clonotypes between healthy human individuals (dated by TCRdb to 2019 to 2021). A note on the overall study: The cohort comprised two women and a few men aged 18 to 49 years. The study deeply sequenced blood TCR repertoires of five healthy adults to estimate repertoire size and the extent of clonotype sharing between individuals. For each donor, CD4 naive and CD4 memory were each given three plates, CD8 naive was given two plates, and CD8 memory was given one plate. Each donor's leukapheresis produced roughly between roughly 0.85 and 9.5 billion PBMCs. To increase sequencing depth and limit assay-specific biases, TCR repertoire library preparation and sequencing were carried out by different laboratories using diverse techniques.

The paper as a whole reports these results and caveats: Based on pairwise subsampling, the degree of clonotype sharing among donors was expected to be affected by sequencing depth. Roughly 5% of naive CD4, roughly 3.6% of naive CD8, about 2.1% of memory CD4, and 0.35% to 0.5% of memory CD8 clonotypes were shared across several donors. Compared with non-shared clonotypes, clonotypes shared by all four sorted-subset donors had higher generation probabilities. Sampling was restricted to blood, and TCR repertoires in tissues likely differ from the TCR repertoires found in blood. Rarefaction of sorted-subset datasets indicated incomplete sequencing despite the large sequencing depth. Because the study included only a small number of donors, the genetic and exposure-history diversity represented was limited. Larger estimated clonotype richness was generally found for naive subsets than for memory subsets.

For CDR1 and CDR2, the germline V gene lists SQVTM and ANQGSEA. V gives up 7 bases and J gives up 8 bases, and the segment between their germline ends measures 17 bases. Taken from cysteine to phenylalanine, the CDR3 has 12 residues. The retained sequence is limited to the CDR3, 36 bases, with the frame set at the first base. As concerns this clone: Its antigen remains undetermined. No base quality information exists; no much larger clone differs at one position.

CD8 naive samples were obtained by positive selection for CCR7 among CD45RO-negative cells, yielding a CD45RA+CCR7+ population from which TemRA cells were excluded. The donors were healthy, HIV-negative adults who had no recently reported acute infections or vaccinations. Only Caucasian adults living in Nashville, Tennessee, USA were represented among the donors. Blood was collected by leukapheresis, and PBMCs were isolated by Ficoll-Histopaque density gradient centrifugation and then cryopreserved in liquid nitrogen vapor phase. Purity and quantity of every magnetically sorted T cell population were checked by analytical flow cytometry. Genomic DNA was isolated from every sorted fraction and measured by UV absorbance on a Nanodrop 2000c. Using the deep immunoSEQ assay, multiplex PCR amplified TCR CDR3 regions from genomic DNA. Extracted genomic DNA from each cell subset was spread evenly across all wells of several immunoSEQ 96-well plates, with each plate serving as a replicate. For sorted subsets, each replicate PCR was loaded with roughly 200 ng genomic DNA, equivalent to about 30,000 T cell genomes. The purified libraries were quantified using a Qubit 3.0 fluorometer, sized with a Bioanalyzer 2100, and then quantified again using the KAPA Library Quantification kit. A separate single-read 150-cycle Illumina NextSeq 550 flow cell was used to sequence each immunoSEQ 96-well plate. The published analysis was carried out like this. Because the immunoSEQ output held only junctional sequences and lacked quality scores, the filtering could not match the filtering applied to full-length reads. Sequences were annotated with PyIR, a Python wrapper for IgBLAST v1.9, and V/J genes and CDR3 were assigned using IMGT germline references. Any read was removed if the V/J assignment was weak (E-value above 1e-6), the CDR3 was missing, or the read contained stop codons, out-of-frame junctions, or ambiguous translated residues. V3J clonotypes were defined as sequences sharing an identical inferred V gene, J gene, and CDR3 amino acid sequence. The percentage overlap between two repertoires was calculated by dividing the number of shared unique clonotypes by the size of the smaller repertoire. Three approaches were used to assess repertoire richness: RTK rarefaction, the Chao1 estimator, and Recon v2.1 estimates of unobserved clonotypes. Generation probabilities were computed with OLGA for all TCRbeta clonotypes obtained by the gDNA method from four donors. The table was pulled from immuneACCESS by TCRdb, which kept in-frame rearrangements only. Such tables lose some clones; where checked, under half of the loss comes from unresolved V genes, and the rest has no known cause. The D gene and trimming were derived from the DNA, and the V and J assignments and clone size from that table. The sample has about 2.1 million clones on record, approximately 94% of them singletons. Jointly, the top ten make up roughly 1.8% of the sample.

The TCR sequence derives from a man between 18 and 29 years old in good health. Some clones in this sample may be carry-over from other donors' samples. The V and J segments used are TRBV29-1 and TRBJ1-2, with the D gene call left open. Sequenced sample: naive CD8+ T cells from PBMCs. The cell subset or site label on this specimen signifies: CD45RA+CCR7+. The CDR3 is CSAGPLSRGYTF. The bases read TGCAGCGCCGGACCCTTAAGTAGGGGCTACACCTTC.